This is a list of T cell receptor beta chains from one sample in a study of T cells in Graves' hyperthyroidism and ophthalmopathy. A single record per CDR3 protein comes from TCRdb applying MiXCR to the multiplex PCR reads. The sample shows around 430,000 distinct CDR3 sequences, around 14% of them seen only once. Material: blood. The receptors shown here come from a woman in her twenties or thirties with Graves' hyperthyroidism. CDR3s include the opening cysteine and the closing phenylalanine or tryptophan. A D gene is named only where the DNA matches it firmly. Size values are once, few and many counts, or a class for expanded clones, and some rows have none.

CDR3,DNA,D,size,J,V
CASSRGGLTYNEQFF,TGTGCCAGCAGCCGCGGGGGTCTAACCTACAATGAGCAGTTCTTC,TRBD2,few,TRBJ2-1,TRBV9
CASSLGQGKVNEQFF,TGCGCCAGCAGCTTGGGACAGGGGAAGGTCAATGAGCAGTTCTTC,TRBD1,many,TRBJ2-1,TRBV5-1
CASSVTGGRTEAFF,TGTGCCAGCAGTGTCACAGGGGGCAGGACTGAAGCTTTCTTT,TRBD1,-,TRBJ1-1,TRBV6-2/TRBV6-3
CASIGGPNFNQPQHF,TGTGCCAGTATAGGGGGTCCGAACTTCAATCAGCCCCAGCATTTT,-,-,TRBJ1-5,TRBV19
CASSATGPTGNQPQHF,TGTGCCAGCAGTGCTACAGGCCCCACTGGTAATCAGCCCCAGCATTTT,-,-,TRBJ1-5,TRBV6-1
CASSLGGFWNAQYF,TGTGCCAGCAGCTTGGGGGGGTTCTGGAATGCGCAGTATTTT,-,-,TRBJ2-3,TRBV5-5
CASSQSGTSPYEQYF,TGTGCCAGCAGCCAATCCGGGACTAGCCCCTACGAGCAGTACTTC,TRBD2,-,TRBJ2-7,TRBV4-2
CSARDGGSGLGNTQYF,TGCAGTGCTAGAGATGGTGGTAGCGGACTTGGGAATACGCAGTATTTT,-,many,TRBJ2-3,TRBV20-1
CASSFIGNTIYF,TGTGCCAGCAGTTTTATCGGGAACACCATATATTTT,-,-,TRBJ1-3,TRBV12-3/TRBV12-4
CASSVDWVARGGYTF,TGTGCCAGCAGCGTAGATTGGGTCGCGCGGGGTGGCTACACCTTC,-,-,TRBJ1-2,TRBV9
CASSPFMAEYNSPLHF,TGTGCCAGCAGCCCTTTTATGGCGGAGTATAATTCACCCCTCCACTTT,-,-,TRBJ1-6,TRBV27
CSARDPGLKTDTQYF,TGCAGTGCTAGAGATCCGGGACTAAAGACAGATACGCAGTATTTT,TRBD2,-,TRBJ2-3,TRBV20-1
CASSLSPRDTSALSTDTQYF,TGTGCCAGCAGCTTGTCACCCCGGGACACGTCGGCCTTGAGCACAGATACGCAGTATTTT,-,many,TRBJ2-3,TRBV7-9
CASSPYGTLYSNQPQHF,TGTGCCAGCAGTCCGTACGGGACACTGTATAGCAATCAGCCCCAGCATTTT,-,many,TRBJ1-5,TRBV27
CASSPQGLGTQYF,TGTGCCAGCAGTCCACAGGGGCTCGGGACCCAGTACTTC,TRBD1,many,TRBJ2-5,TRBV28
CSAGQGNTEAFF,TGCAGTGCTGGACAGGGTAACACTGAAGCTTTCTTT,TRBD1,many,TRBJ1-1,TRBV20-1
CASSVGSGGPYEQYF,TGTGCCAGCAGCGTCGGGTCGGGAGGACCCTACGAGCAGTACTTC,TRBD2,-,TRBJ2-7,TRBV9
CASSFGSLGLEKKLFF,TGTGCCAGCAGTTTTGGTTCGTTGGGCCTCGAAAAAAAACTGTTTTTT,-,many,TRBJ1-4,TRBV28
CSASQGTEAFF,TGCAGTGCTAGTCAAGGCACTGAAGCTTTCTTT,-,-,TRBJ1-1,TRBV20-1
CASSPSGQGRNEQFF,TGTGCCAGCTCACCCTCGGGACAGGGGAGAAATGAGCAGTTCTTC,TRBD1,many,TRBJ2-1,TRBV18
CARPPPGTPQPESTIYF,TGCGCCAGACCCCCCCCCGGGACACCACAACCTGAAAGCACCATATATTTT,-,-,TRBJ1-3,TRBV5-1
CSARDRGETQYF,TGCAGTGCTAGAGACAGGGGAGAGACCCAGTACTTC,-,many,TRBJ2-5,TRBV20-1
CASRTQPGDTQYF,TGTGCCAGCCGCACTCAACCCGGGGATACGCAGTATTTT,-,-,TRBJ2-3,TRBV19
CASSQEVLAGRTGELFF,TGTGCCAGCAGCCAAGAAGTCCTAGCGGGGAGAACCGGGGAGCTGTTTTTT,TRBD2,few,TRBJ2-2,TRBV4-2
CASSQGQGRNTIYF,TGTGCCAGCAGCCAAGGACAGGGTAGAAACACCATATATTTT,TRBD1,few,TRBJ1-3,TRBV3-1
CASSQQPDRISYEQYF,TGCGCCAGCAGCCAGCAACCGGACAGGATCTCCTACGAGCAGTACTTC,TRBD1,-,TRBJ2-7,TRBV4-1
CASSLDSPGELFF,TGTGCCAGCAGTTTGGACTCCCCCGGGGAGCTGTTTTTT,-,-,TRBJ2-2,TRBV28
CASSVGLALGPYNEQFF,TGTGCCAGCAGCGTAGGTCTTGCCTTGGGCCCGTACAATGAGCAGTTCTTC,-,-,TRBJ2-1,TRBV9
CASSSPGGLKTQYF,TGTGCCAGCAGCTCCCCAGGGGGCTTGAAGACCCAGTACTTC,TRBD1,-,TRBJ2-5,TRBV7-9
CAWSQTENTEAFF,TGTGCCTGGAGTCAGACAGAGAACACTGAAGCTTTCTTT,-,many,TRBJ1-1,TRBV30
CASSLRRGNEQFF,TGTGCCAGCAGTTTGCGGAGGGGCAATGAGCAGTTCTTC,-,many,TRBJ2-1,TRBV12-3/TRBV12-4
CATSDASGTGFGGYTF,TGTGCCACCAGTGATGCATCCGGGACAGGGTTCGGTGGCTACACCTTC,TRBD1,few,TRBJ1-2,TRBV24-1
CASSSHIRFF,TGTGCCAGCAGTTCTCACATAAGGTTCTTC,-,-,TRBJ2-1,TRBV28
CASSVGRDSYMYEQYF,TGTGCCAGCAGCGTAGGCCGGGACAGCTATATGTACGAGCAGTACTTC,TRBD1,-,TRBJ2-7,TRBV9
CSARARTGGKEQYF,TGCAGTGCTCGAGCTAGGACAGGGGGCAAGGAGCAGTACTTC,TRBD1,-,TRBJ2-7,TRBV20-1
CAWTGLSEKLFF,TGTGCCTGGACAGGTCTATCTGAAAAACTGTTTTTT,-,-,TRBJ1-4,TRBV30
CAQGLPNTEAFF,TGTGCGCAAGGACTGCCGAACACTGAAGCTTTCTTT,-,many,TRBJ1-1,TRBV30
CASSSYGTSGYQETQYF,TGTGCCAGCAGCTCGTACGGGACTAGCGGGTACCAAGAGACCCAGTACTTC,TRBD2,-,TRBJ2-5,TRBV7-9
CASSPQRGPDLNEQFF,TGTGCCAGCAGCCCGCAGCGGGGACCTGACTTGAATGAGCAGTTCTTC,TRBD2,-,TRBJ2-1,TRBV7-3
CASSLNSGPYEQYF,TGTGCCAGCAGTTTAAATTCCGGACCCTACGAGCAGTACTTC,-,few,TRBJ2-7,TRBV27
CASSQDFDRGTDTQYF,TGTGCCAGCAGCCAAGATTTCGACAGGGGGACAGATACGCAGTATTTT,TRBD1,many,TRBJ2-3,TRBV3-1
CASSDDRGYTEAFF,TGTGCCAGCAGCGACGACAGGGGGTACACTGAAGCTTTCTTT,TRBD1,-,TRBJ1-1,TRBV13
CASIGGSTYEQYF,TGTGCCAGCATTGGAGGGAGTACCTACGAGCAGTACTTC,-,many,TRBJ2-7,TRBV12-3/TRBV12-4
CASSPSALSSGANVLTF,TGTGCCAGCTCACCATCAGCACTTAGCTCTGGGGCCAACGTCCTGACTTTC,-,-,TRBJ2-6,TRBV18